The next 32 T cell receptor beta chains were all read from a single sample in a study of CD8 T cells in Susac syndrome. Random hexamers served to reverse transcribe roughly 0.45 to 1 ug RNA. In TCRdb, the immunoSEQ multiplex PCR reads were re-called with MiXCR into one record per CDR3 protein. The sample has 160,000 or so distinct CDR3 sequences, roughly 94% seen once. Material for sequencing was CD4+ T cells from PBMCs. These receptors were taken from a human donor with multiple sclerosis.

J is TRBJ1-3 and V is TRBV6-5; D not certain. Germline V CDR1 and CDR2: MNHEY, SVGAGI. This CDR3 contains 14 residues. The germline V and J ends were trimmed by 0 bases and 1 base, with 4 bases remaining between them. The CDR3 DNA is TGTGCCAGCAGTTACTCGAGATCTGGAAACACCATATATTTT. It codes for CASSYSRSGNTIYF.

This clonotype was seen once. This chain uses TRBV3-1 with TRBJ2-7, with TRBD1 matching 8 bases. Trimming cost V 3 bases and J 6 bases; bases outside gene matches: 10. The germline V gene encodes CDR1 LGHDT and CDR2 YNNKEL (reference sequence). The CDR3 consists of 15 residues. Here the CDR3 reads CASSQNTGGFGEQYF. The CDR3 bases are TGTGCCAGCAGCCAGAATACAGGGGGTTTCGGCGAGCAGTACTTC.

The J gene is TRBJ2-2, the V gene TRBV12-3 or TRBV12-4; 9 bases match TRBD2. CDR3 length equals 15 residues. The J segment lost 7 bases and the V segment lost 3 bases, leaving 6 bases of the junction unmatched. CDR3 in amino acids: CASSFVRGRVGELFF. CDR3 DNA: TGTGCCAGCAGTTTCGTGCGCGGGAGGGTCGGGGAGCTGTTTTTT.

The genes are TRBV12-3 or TRBV12-4 and TRBJ1-2; D may be TRBD1 (5 bases). The CDR3 is 15 residues long. Deletions cut 5 bases from V and 5 bases from J, with 18 bases between. CDR3 amino acids: CASSPPGTLNYGYTF. In nucleotides, the CDR3 is TGTGCCAGCAGTCCTCCCGGGACTTTAAATTATGGCTACACCTTC.

This sequence joins TRBV9 and TRBJ2-3; D may be TRBD2 (6 bases). V dropped 3 bases and J dropped 2 bases, with 16 bases sitting between them. CDR1 is SGDLS, CDR2 YYNGEE, per germline. This CDR3 contains 16 residues. The CDR3 region is CASSAGTSQATDTQYF. The CDR3 DNA is TGTGCCAGCAGCGCCGGAACTAGCCAGGCCACAGATACGCAGTATTTT.

The chain's CDR3 is CASSLLGGGVPEKLFF. DNA for the CDR3: TGTGCCAGCAGCTTATTGGGGGGGGGAGTCCCTGAAAAACTGTTTTTT. J is TRBJ1-4 and V is TRBV7-2; TRBD1 might be the D (5 bases). The germline V and J ends were trimmed by 2 bases and 7 bases, with 17 bases remaining between them. This CDR3 spans 16 amino acids. Germline V gene lookup returns CDR1 SGHTA and CDR2 FQGNSA.

This chain joins TRBV14 and TRBJ2-3; 8 bases are a match to TRBD1. CDR1 is SGHDN and CDR2 is FVKESK in the germline V gene. The CDR3 is made up of 16 amino acids. J was trimmed by 2 bases and V by 0 bases; bases with no gene match: 4. The CDR3 loop reads CASSQEWQGATDTQYF. The CDR3 coding sequence is TGTGCCAGCAGCCAAGAGTGGCAGGGGGCCACAGATACGCAGTATTTT.

J is TRBJ1-4 and V is TRBV4-3, with D possibly TRBD1 on 5 matching bases. Per germline, CDR1 LGHNA and CDR2 YSLEER. The CDR3 contains 17 residues. V was pared by 0 bases and J by 2 bases, with 13 bases between. CDR3 sequence (DNA): TGCGCCAGCAGCCAAGATTTCCCGGGGCGTACTAATGAAAAACTGTTTTTT. Translated: CASSQDFPGRTNEKLFF.

V usage is TRBV7-9 and J usage is TRBJ1-1, with D perhaps matching TRBD1 (6 bases). V lost 5 bases and J lost 1, with 14 bases in between. This CDR3 is built from 15 residues. Per the germline V gene, CDR1 is SEHNR and CDR2 is FQNEAQ (reference sequence). This chain's CDR3 is CASSLSQGWNTEAFF. CDR3 coding DNA: TGTGCCAGCAGCCTAAGCCAGGGGTGGAACACTGAAGCTTTCTTT.

The V gene is TRBV5-8, the J gene TRBJ1-2; TRBD1 matches 10 bases. CDR3 length: 18 amino acids. With V trimmed by 4 bases and J by 4 bases, 16 bases remained unmatched. CDR1 is SGHTS, CDR2 YDEGEE, per germline. CDR3 in amino acids: CASSRTRRRDRGAYGYTF. The CDR3 nucleotides are TGTGCCAGCAGCCGAACAAGACGGAGGGACAGGGGAGCCTATGGCTACACCTTC.

The gene calls are TRBV10-3 and TRBJ1-5; TRBD1 might be the D (6 bases). With 3 bases removed from V and 13 bases from J, the gap between germline ends came to 16 bases. The CDR3 runs to 13 residues. Looked up from germline, CDR1 is ENHRY and CDR2 is SYGVKD. CDR3 sequence: CAISEPEGGHQHF. CDR3 DNA: TGTGCCATCAGTGAACCCGAGGGGGGGCATCAGCATTTT.

The rearrangement links TRBV2 to TRBJ2-7; 9 positions match TRBD1. The CDR3 extends over 12 amino acids. Germline V gene sequence: CDR1 SNHLY, CDR2 FYNNEI. J lost 2 bases, V lost 8 bases, and 1 base had no gene match. CDR3 region: CASRQGAYEQYF. CDR3 sequence (DNA): TGTGCCAGCCGACAGGGGGCCTACGAGCAGTACTTC.

The chain joins TRBV5-1 to TRBJ1-3; D is undetermined. CDR1 is SGHRS and CDR2 is YFSETQ in the germline V gene. Between the trimmed V and J ends, which lost 5 bases and 3 bases, there was a span of 18 bases. This CDR3 spans 16 amino acids. CDR3 in DNA: TGCGCCAGCAGGTCGGGAGCTACGTTGGATGGAAACACCATATATTTT. The encoded protein is CASRSGATLDGNTIYF.

As to this clonotype: Relative to the germline gene, one junction end is altered; a read error may explain this. V and J are TRBV6-5 and TRBJ1-5; perhaps TRBD1 as D (6 bases). Germline V gives CDR1 MNHEY, CDR2 SVGAGI. This CDR3 is 15 amino acids long. CDR3 residues: CASSYSGVVGQPQHF. CDR3 nucleotides: TGTGCCAGCAGCTACTCAGGGGTTGTAGGTCAGCCCCAGCATTTT.

The genes are TRBV18 and TRBJ1-1; TRBD1 might be the D (6 bases). Trimming removed 0 bases at V and 5 bases at J, with 16 bases between. The CDR3 covers 16 residues. Germline V gene sequence: CDR1 KGHSH, CDR2 LQKENI. CDR3 bases: TGTGCCAGCTCACCACCGGGTACGGGGGCGGGAACTGAAGCTTTCTTT. Its protein product is CASSPPGTGAGTEAFF.

J is TRBJ2-5 and V is TRBV12-3 or TRBV12-4; 11 bases fit TRBD2. The ends lost 6 bases at V and 3 bases at J; junction bases unmatched: 3. The CDR3 covers 14 residues. Here the CDR3 reads CASSHSGREETQYF. The CDR3 bases are TGTGCCAGCAGCCATAGCGGGAGGGAAGAGACCCAGTACTTC.

V gene TRBV4-1 combines with J gene TRBJ1-1, with 7 nucleotides matching TRBD1. CDR1 is MGHRA, CDR2 YSYEKL, per germline. CDR3 length equals 16 residues. J lost 1 base, V lost 4 bases, and 9 bases had no gene match. The CDR3 sequence: CASSPVITGENTEAFF. CDR3 bases: TGCGCCAGCAGCCCAGTGATCACAGGGGAGAACACTGAAGCTTTCTTT.

The chain uses TRBV18 and TRBJ2-1, with D possibly TRBD1 on 6 matching bases. The germline V gene encodes CDR1 KGHSH and CDR2 LQKENI. The CDR3 length is 15 residues. The germline V and J ends were trimmed by 2 bases and 4 bases, with 12 bases remaining between them. CDR3 nucleotides: TGTGCCAGCTCACCAACGGTACAGGGATACAATGAGCAGTTCTTC. Protein sequence: CASSPTVQGYNEQFF.

V gene TRBV5-6 combines with J gene TRBJ2-7, with 10 bases that match TRBD2. CDR3 length equals 15 residues. Germline V gives CDR1 SGHDT, CDR2 YYEEEE. With V trimmed by 4 bases and J by 3 bases, 7 bases remained unmatched. The chain's CDR3 is CASSDRRTSGYEQYF. Written as DNA, the CDR3 is TGTGCCAGCAGCGACCGAAGGACTAGCGGCTACGAGCAGTACTTC.

This clonotype was seen once. The J gene is TRBJ2-5, the V gene TRBV12-3 or TRBV12-4; the D is unclear. The CDR3 loop spans 14 amino acids. Trimming took 6 bases from V and 1 from J, leaving 12 bases between them. The DNA of the CDR3 is TGTGCCAGCAGCTCCCCCCCCAGCCAAGAGACCCAGTACTTC. It is translated as CASSSPPSQETQYF.

The rearrangement links TRBV7-9 to TRBJ1-5; D remains ambiguous. Germline V lookup: CDR1 SEHNR, CDR2 FQNEAQ (reference sequence). V was cut by 2 bases and J by 5 bases, with 13 bases left in between. This CDR3 has 15 amino acids. CDR3 region: CASSLSSREDQPQHF. The CDR3 DNA reads TGTGCCAGCAGCTTATCGTCTAGGGAGGATCAGCCCCAGCATTTT.

This chain uses TRBV4-1 with TRBJ1-5, with D uncertain. The CDR3 has 15 residues. Germline CDR1 and CDR2: MGHRA and YSYEKL. V gave up 0 bases and J gave up 2 bases, with 8 bases separating them. CDR3 DNA: TGCGCCAGCAGCCAAGATCAACGCGGCAATCAGCCCCAGCATTTT. It specifies CASSQDQRGNQPQHF.

The chain combines TRBV29-1 with TRBJ1-4, with 8 bases matching TRBD1. There are 13 residues in the CDR3. Germline lookup yields CDR1 SQVTM and CDR2 ANQGSEA. Unmatched junction bases numbered 4, after V lost 2 bases and J lost 8 bases. This CDR3 reads CSVESGQGEKLFF. CDR3 DNA sequence: TGCAGCGTTGAATCTGGACAGGGAGAAAAACTGTTTTTT.

This chain joins TRBV29-1 and TRBJ1-1; 7 bases fit TRBD1. Germline V gives CDR1 SQVTM, CDR2 ANQGSEA. The CDR3 length is 17 residues. V dropped 5 bases and J dropped 4; count of bases not matched to a gene: 19. Here the CDR3 DNA reads TGCAGCGTTTCGGGAAGGGGGCGGTCATGGGGGACCACTGAAGCTTTCTTT. It encodes CSVSGRGRSWGTTEAFF. The full variable domain, in which reference TRBV29-1 and TRBJ1-1 provide the parts outside the CDR3, is SAVISQKPSRDICQRGTSLTIQCQVDSQVTMMFWYRQQPGQSLTLIATANQGSEATYESGFVIDKFPISRPNLTFSTLTVSNMSPEDSSIYLCSVSGRGRSWGTTEAFFGQGTRLTVV.

This clonotype was observed a few times. At one of its ends the junction is not consistent with the germline gene, which may arise from a read error. The rearrangement links TRBV18 to TRBJ2-7; D gene ambiguous. Germline values: CDR1 KGHSH, CDR2 LQKENI. The CDR3 extends over 17 amino acids. CDR3 sequence: CASSPPERLSGFVEQYF. CDR3 nucleotide sequence: TGTGCCAGCTCGCCACCCGAAAGATTATCCGGGTTCGTCGAGCAGTACTTC. Full variable domain (rest looked up from reference TRBV18 and TRBJ2-7): NAGVMQNPRHLVRRRGQEARLRCSPMKGHSHVYWYRQLPEEGLKFMVYLQKENIIDESGMPKERFSAEFPKEGPSILRIQQVVRGDSAAYFCASSPPERLSGFVEQYFGPGTRLTVT.

As DNA, the CDR3 is TGTGCCAGCAGGCGGACGTTGGGAAACACCATATATTTT. It specifies CASRRTLGNTIYF. The gene calls are TRBV7-9 and TRBJ1-3; D is unclear. Germline-derived CDR1 and CDR2 are SEHNR and FQNEAQ (reference sequence). The V and J ends lost 6 bases and 4 bases respectively, with 10 bases between them. This CDR3 contains 13 residues.

The chain links TRBV5-4 to TRBJ2-7; 14 bases are a match to TRBD2. Unmatched junction bases numbered 7, after V lost 4 bases and J lost 4 bases. Germline CDR1 SGHNT, CDR2 YYREEE (reference sequence). The CDR3 sequence is 16 residues long. Here the CDR3 DNA reads TGTGCCAGCAGCCTGAGACTAGCGGGAGGGCGGTACGAGCAGTACTTC. Translation gives CASSLRLAGGRYEQYF.

The chain links TRBV29-1 to TRBJ1-2, with unresolved D. Trimming pared 2 bases from V and 7 bases from J, leaving 11 bases between. CDR1 is SQVTM, CDR2 ANQGSEA, per germline. This CDR3 has 12 residues. Written as DNA, the CDR3 is TGCAGCGTTGAAATCCGGGCAGGTGGCTACACCTTC. Protein sequence: CSVEIRAGGYTF.

The J gene is TRBJ2-6, the V gene TRBV6-1, with D possibly matching TRBD2 (5 bases). The V gene's germline CDR1 is MNHNS and CDR2 SASEGT. V lost 5 bases and J lost 0, with 8 bases in between. This CDR3 is built from 15 residues. CDR3 in DNA: TGTGCCAGCAGTCGGGGTTTCTCTGGGGCCAACGTCCTGACTTTC. Translated, it gives CASSRGFSGANVLTF.

The rearrangement uses TRBV7-2 and TRBJ2-7; 8 nucleotides agree with TRBD2. The CDR3 consists of 15 residues. CDR1 and CDR2 from the germline V gene are SGHTA and FQGNSA. V was pared by 5 bases and J by 3 bases, with 9 bases of the junction left unmatched. The CDR3 DNA follows: TGTGCCAGCAGCGAATCTAGCGGGCCATTCTACGAGCAGTACTTC. It yields the protein CASSESSGPFYEQYF.

This sequence joins TRBV20-1 and TRBJ1-4; D uncertain. CDR1 and CDR2 (germline): DFQATT, SNEGSKA (reference sequence). The CDR3 runs 11 residues. The V end lost 3 bases, the J end lost 8 bases, and 7 bases lay between the germline ends. The CDR3 nucleotides are TGCAGTGCTAGCCCGGGGGAAAAACTGTTTTTT. It specifies CSASPGEKLFF.

The V call is TRBV18, the J call TRBJ1-1; the D gene is possibly TRBD1 (6 bases). In germline, CDR1 is KGHSH, CDR2 LQKENI. V gave up 2 bases and J gave up 4 bases, with 8 bases separating them. The CDR3 contains 13 residues. Here the CDR3 DNA reads TGTGCCAGCTCACCAAGGGGGGGCACTGAAGCTTTCTTT. Translated, it gives CASSPRGGTEAFF.